The 8 T cell receptor beta chains below come from one sample, sequenced in a study of radiotherapy plus CTLA-4 blockade in lung cancer. Assay used: immunoSEQ multiplex PCR; TCRdb lists only in-frame clones, some missing. Seen here are roughly 48,000 clones, approximately 79% observed once, and the top ten hold around 8.3%. The specimen comprised peripheral blood, sampled from a patient treated with radiotherapy plus ipilimumab. Receptor source: a human donor with non-small cell lung cancer who had stable disease on radiotherapy plus ipilimumab.

The CDR3 loop reads CASSLVGTANYGYTF. The CDR3 DNA reads TGTGCCAGCAGCTTAGTAGGGACAGCCAACTATGGCTACACCTTC. This chain links TRBV7-8 with TRBJ1-2, with TRBD1 matching over 7 bases. Germline V gene sequence: CDR1 SGHVS, CDR2 FQNEAQ. With V trimmed by 1 base and J by 2 bases, 4 bases remained unmatched. The CDR3 loop spans 15 amino acids.

This chain connects TRBV7-7 to TRBJ2-7; possibly TRBD1 for D (5 bases). The germline V gene encodes CDR1 SSHAT and CDR2 FNYEAQ (reference sequence). With 7 bases removed from V and 5 bases from J, the gap between germline ends came to 9 bases. This CDR3 has 11 amino acids. CDR3 loop: CASTLRDEQYF. As DNA, the CDR3 is TGTGCCAGCACCCTCAGGGACGAGCAGTACTTC.

Turning to this clone: The sample contains more than one DNA sequence encoding this CDR3. This chain uses TRBV9 with TRBJ1-1; TRBD1 aligns across 8 bases. Germline V gene data show CDR1 as SGDLS and CDR2 as YYNGEE. This CDR3 region has 14 residues. V lost 0 bases, J lost 5 bases, and 3 bases stayed unmatched. CDR3 bases: TGTGCCAGCAGCGTAGGGACAGGGTCTACTGAAGCTTTCTTT. This codes for CASSVGTGSTEAFF.

The chain couples TRBV10-3 to TRBJ2-1; 9 bases fit TRBD1. The V segment lost 10 bases and the J segment 5 bases; nucleotides outside the gene matches: 9. CDR3 length equals 14 residues. CDR1 ENHRY and CDR2 SYGVKD come from the germline V gene. The CDR3 here is CATHLGQGNNEQFF. The CDR3 nucleotides read TGTGCCACCCATCTAGGACAGGGGAACAATGAGCAGTTCTTC.

The chain combines TRBV5-6 with TRBJ2-2; D could derive from TRBD1 or TRBD2 (6 bases each). This CDR3 is 16 amino acids long. Germline V CDR1 and CDR2: SGHDT, YYEEEE. Trimming left V 2 bases short and J 5 bases short, with 16 bases between. The CDR3 DNA sequence: TGTGCCAGCAGCTTCGTGGAGGGGGAAAGGACCGGGGAGCTGTTTTTT. Its protein product is CASSFVEGERTGELFF.

CDR3 nucleotides: TGTGCCAGCTCACCACCGGTGGGGACAGGGAGCACAGATACGCAGTATTTT. Translation: CASSPPVGTGSTDTQYF. The J gene is TRBJ2-3, the V gene TRBV18; 9 positions match TRBD1. The CDR3 totals 17 residues. The V and J ends lost 0 bases and 0 bases, in that order; junction bases with no gene match: 4. Germline assignment: CDR1 KGHSH and CDR2 LQKENI.

This chain links TRBV5-1 with TRBJ1-2, with D possibly matching TRBD1 (5 bases). CDR3 size: 14 residues. Germline assignment: CDR1 SGHRS and CDR2 YFSETQ. V gave up 0 bases and J gave up 8 bases, with 14 bases separating them. CDR3 in amino acids: CASSLEQASDGYTF. The CDR3 nucleotides read TGCGCCAGCAGCTTGGAACAGGCCTCCGACGGCTACACCTTC.

This clone was picked up a small number of times. The J gene is TRBJ2-5, the V gene TRBV11-2, with a tentative D call TRBD2 (6 bases). This CDR3 spans 16 amino acids. CDR1 is SGHAT and CDR2 is FQNNGV in the germline V gene. V shed 0 bases and J shed 1 base, with 12 bases lying between them. CDR3 protein: CASSLEGGWVQETQYF. CDR3 DNA: TGTGCCAGCAGCTTAGAGGGGGGATGGGTCCAAGAGACCCAGTACTTC.